The clone carrying this TCR beta chain was observed a few times. Its matching antigen is unknown. This entry is derived from a study of cytomegalovirus exposure and HLA in healthy donors. Study-wide points: A later analysis linked a missense DCLRE1C variant to TCR beta V- and J-gene trimming. An assumption of roughly uniform sequencing depth across donors underlay the presence/absence analyses. Later analysis found that TCR beta chains associated with HLA were more clonally expanded than other, equally common chains.

The PCR was carried out with 60 Vbeta primers and 13 Jbeta primers. Per the original data handling: Unique TCR beta chains numbered approximately 80 million in a later analysis, with some 9.9 million shared. TCRdb's copy holds only in-frame clones and misses some; the assay was immunoSEQ multiplex PCR. D and trimming come from the DNA, and the V and J calls and clone size come from that table. The sample has around 150,000 clones, about 70% seen once. In germline, CDR1 is MNHNS, CDR2 SASEGT. This CDR3 region has 14 residues. Trimming left V 10 bases short and J 9 bases short, with 22 bases between. The specimen was PBMCs. V gene TRBV6-1 combines with J gene TRBJ1-5, with D unresolved. The receptor was isolated from a man aged 30 to 45 in good health and CMV-seropositive. This CDR3 reads CATQLEEGIMPQHF. In DNA, the CDR3 is TGTGCCACCCAACTCGAGGAGGGAATTATGCCCCAGCATTTT.